A selection of T cell receptor beta chains follows, all from one sample in a study of T cell responses to AZD1222 COVID-19 vaccine. The protocol was immunoSEQ multiplex PCR, while the TCRdb copy is restricted to in-frame clones and leaves out a portion. The sample contains roughly 100,000 clones, roughly 90% of which appear only once. The input for sequencing was peripheral blood, taken on day 0 of AZD1222 vaccination. All receptors come from an adult in good health. Both conserved end residues are part of each CDR3. A D gene is named only where the DNA matches it firmly. Size values are once, few and many counts, or a class for expanded clones, and some rows have none.

j_call | clone_size | v_call | d_call | cdr3_aa | cdr3_nt
TRBJ2-3 | . | TRBV7-2 | . | CASSLDRATDTQYF | TGTGCCAGCAGCTTAGACAGGGCCACAGATACGCAGTATTTT
TRBJ2-1 | once | TRBV28 | TRBD2 | CASRIPGLAGGGYNEQFF | TGTGCCAGCAGGATACCGGGACTAGCGGGAGGAGGGTACAATGAGCAGTTCTTC
TRBJ1-5 | . | TRBV5-8 | TRBD1 | CASSSGDRGGSQPQHF | TGTGCCAGCAGCTCGGGGGACAGGGGAGGAAGTCAGCCCCAGCATTTT
TRBJ1-2 | . | TRBV3-1/TRBV3-2 | TRBD1 | CASSQATGGGYGYTF | TGTGCCAGCAGCCAAGCGACAGGGGGCGGTTATGGCTACACCTTC
TRBJ2-3 | . | TRBV27 | . | CASSPLGGGTDTQYF | TGTGCCAGCAGCCCCCTCGGAGGGGGGACAGATACGCAGTATTTT
TRBJ1-2 | . | TRBV4-1 | . | CASSPRVGGYTF | TGCGCCAGCAGCCCCCGCGTAGGTGGCTACACCTTC
TRBJ2-5 | . | TRBV20-1 | . | CSAEEETQYF | TGCAGTGCGGAGGAAGAGACCCAGTACTTC
TRBJ2-2 | once | TRBV7-9 | . | CASSYLTGELFF | TGTGCCAGCAGCTACCTCACCGGGGAGCTGTTTTTT
TRBJ1-5 | once | TRBV7-9 | TRBD1 | CASSFDYAGQDQPQHF | TGTGCCAGCAGCTTCGACTATGCCGGACAGGATCAGCCCCAGCATTTT
TRBJ2-2 | . | TRBV7-9 | TRBD2 | CAGDYGGGTGELFF | TGTGCCGGAGATTATGGCGGGGGTACCGGGGAGCTGTTTTTT
TRBJ2-3 | . | TRBV3-1/TRBV3-2 | TRBD2 | CASSQDRVGGPTDTQYF | TGTGCCAGCAGCCAAGATAGGGTGGGAGGGCCCACAGATACGCAGTATTTT
TRBJ2-2 | . | TRBV27 | TRBD1 | CASSLSAGGLNTGELFF | TGTGCCAGCAGTTTATCTGCAGGGGGCCTAAACACCGGGGAGCTGTTTTTT
TRBJ1-1 | . | TRBV5-4 | TRBD1 | CASSSARGRGTEAFF | TGTGCCAGCAGCTCTGCAAGGGGGCGAGGGACTGAAGCTTTCTTT
TRBJ1-1 | . | TRBV5-1 | TRBD1 | CASRLGQGMMNTEAFF | TGCGCCAGCAGGCTAGGACAGGGGATGATGAACACTGAAGCTTTCTTT
TRBJ1-5 | . | TRBV27 | TRBD1 | CASKAGGLSNQPQHF | TGTGCCAGCAAGGCAGGGGGCCTTAGCAATCAGCCCCAGCATTTT
TRBJ2-1 | . | TRBV6-4 | TRBD2 | CASSEAAGATNEQFF | TGTGCCAGCAGTGAGGCAGCGGGAGCAACAAATGAGCAGTTCTTC
TRBJ2-1 | . | TRBV18 | TRBD2 | CASSPTGLADYNEQFF | TGTGCCAGCTCACCTACGGGACTAGCGGACTACAATGAGCAGTTCTTC
TRBJ1-1 | . | TRBV5-4 | . | CASSLGRVPEEAFF | TGTGCCAGCAGCCTCGGACGAGTCCCCGAGGAAGCTTTCTTT
TRBJ2-2 | . | TRBV15 | . | CATSTRGNTGELFF | TGTGCCACCAGCACCCGGGGGAACACCGGGGAGCTGTTTTTT
TRBJ2-5 | . | TRBV7-9 | TRBD2 | CASTPSGGAETQYF | TGTGCCAGCACTCCTAGCGGGGGGGCGGAGACCCAGTACTTC
TRBJ2-7 | . | TRBV7-9 | . | CASSFSRGEQYF | TGTGCCAGCAGCTTCTCGAGGGGAGAGCAGTACTTC
TRBJ2-7 | . | TRBV18 | TRBD2 | CASSSYSLAGELSYEQYF | TGTGCCAGCTCATCCTATTCTCTAGCGGGAGAACTCTCCTACGAGCAGTACTTC
TRBJ2-7 | . | TRBV6-5 | . | CASSSGTEVYEQYF | TGTGCCAGCAGTTCGGGGACCGAGGTATACGAGCAGTACTTC
TRBJ2-7 | few | TRBV9 | . | CASSVSYEQYF | TGTGCCAGCAGCGTATCCTACGAGCAGTACTTC